Sequencing of this TCR beta chain was carried out in a study of T cells in localized non-small cell lung cancer. General study findings and limits: Only one tumor region went through sequencing, so heterogeneity may still be there. Greater blood T cell density accompanied longer overall survival. The appearance of a median 57 of the top 100 tumor clones was seen in adjacent lung. Uninvolved adjacent lung had more T cell clonality than any other tissue, topping tumor.

Only in-frame clones appear in the TCRdb table, and some are missing; sequencing was by immunoSEQ multiplex PCR. The sample has about 16,000 clones, approximately 90% seen once. Points on this clone: What it binds is not known.

J lost 6 bases, V lost 6 bases, and 5 bases had no gene match. The CDR3 is made up of 14 amino acids. From germline, CDR1 is MDHEN and CDR2 SYDVKM. This TCR was recovered from a male donor aged 60 or over with stage II squamous cell lung carcinoma. The J gene is TRBJ2-2, the V gene TRBV28, with 9 bases lining up with TRBD1. The material was peripheral blood, obtained before any cancer treatment. CDR3 sequence: CASRRTGGSGELFF. The CDR3 coding sequence is TGTGCCAGCAGGAGAACAGGGGGCTCCGGGGAGCTGTTTTTT. The whole variable domain, filled in from reference TRBV28 and TRBJ2-2, reads DVKVTQSSRYLVKRTGEKVFLECVQDMDHENMFWYRQDPGLGLRLIYFSYDVKMKEKGDIPEGYSVSREKKERFSLILESASTNQTSMYLCASRRTGGSGELFFGEGSRLTVL.